These 15 T cell receptor beta chains were all obtained from the same sample, sequenced in a study of early T cells in non-severe SARS-CoV-2 infection listed by TCRdb under 2021. The library was obtained by 5' RACE. The sample was run on a NextSeq 500. TCRdb took the public reads, trimmed them with fastp at Q25, ran MiXCR for clone calling and kept in-frame beta chains. All rows with the same CDR3 protein become a single entry with the most common DNA and genes. The sample table shows nearly 30,000 distinct CDR3 sequences, and 5.5% to 6.5% are seen once. The ten largest clones add up to more than 4.5% of the sample. The sequencing sample was made of whole blood. These TCRs come from an adult who was a healthcare worker with PCR-confirmed SARS-CoV-2 infection or an uninfected control (not recorded which).

The chain recombines TRBV7-2 with TRBJ2-3; TRBD2 matches 8 bases. This CDR3 comprises 15 residues. With 5 bases clipped from V and 0 bases from J, the junction kept 4 bases outside the gene matches. Germline values: CDR1 SGHTA, CDR2 FQGNSA. The CDR3 region is CASSPRGVSTDTQYF. The CDR3 nucleotides read TGTGCCAGCAGCCCGCGGGGGGTTAGCACAGATACGCAGTATTTT.

This clonotype has a count of ten or more. The chain couples TRBV27 to TRBJ2-1, with 9 bases identical to TRBD1. V shed 6 bases, J shed 2 bases, and the junction held 5 bases outside the gene matches. This CDR3 is built from 15 residues. CDR1 is MNHEY and CDR2 is SMNVEV in the germline V gene (reference sequence). This CDR3 is CASSFGTGPYNEQFF. CDR3 sequence (DNA): TGTGCCAGCAGCTTCGGGACAGGGCCCTACAATGAGCAGTTCTTC.

At least ten counts were recorded for this clonotype. This chain joins TRBV18 and TRBJ2-1, with a tentative D call TRBD1 (6 bases). There are 13 residues in the CDR3. Trimming took 2 bases from V and 10 from J, leaving 12 bases between them. Germline CDR1 and CDR2: KGHSH and LQKENI. The CDR3 DNA is TGTGCCAGCTCACCAGGGGTGGGGACAGAGCAGTTCTTC. Translation gives CASSPGVGTEQFF.

This clonotype was counted ten times or more. The V and J genes are TRBV7-2 and TRBJ2-3; 9 bases match TRBD2. Germline V CDR1 and CDR2: SGHTA, FQGNSA. The J segment lost 12 bases and the V segment lost 7 bases, leaving 17 bases of the junction unmatched. The CDR3 has 15 residues. CDR3 nucleotides: TGTGCCAGCACCCTCCTTGGGAAAGCGGGGGGACCTCAGTATTTT. Translating it yields CASTLLGKAGGPQYF.

Ten or more counts support this clonotype. This sequence joins TRBV5-1 and TRBJ1-1; D is unclear. V was shortened by 2 bases and J by 5 bases, with 10 bases between the two germline ends. The CDR3 extends over 13 amino acids. Germline V gene sequence: CDR1 SGHRS, CDR2 YFSETQ. The CDR3 is CASSFDGRTEAFF. CDR3 in DNA: TGCGCCAGCAGCTTTGACGGGAGGACTGAAGCTTTCTTT.

This clonotype was found a few times. The chain uses TRBV29-1 and TRBJ2-3; the D gene is possibly TRBD1 (7 bases). The CDR3 runs 14 residues. Germline-derived CDR1 and CDR2 are SQVTM and ANQGSEA. V lost 1 base and J lost 4, with 12 bases in between. CDR3 sequence reads: CSVEGQGGPDTQYF. CDR3 DNA sequence: TGCAGCGTTGAAGGGCAGGGGGGACCAGATACGCAGTATTTT.

This clonotype appeared many times. The chain employs TRBV5-5 and TRBJ2-3; possible D gene TRBD2, 7 bases. Germline CDR1 is SGHKS and CDR2 is YYEKEE (reference sequence). The CDR3 runs to 16 residues. V dropped 0 bases and J dropped 4 bases, with 15 bases sitting between them. The CDR3 region is CASSLVGGAGADTQYF. The CDR3 DNA sequence: TGTGCCAGCAGCTTGGTTGGGGGGGCAGGTGCAGATACGCAGTATTTT.

This clonotype showed up many times. V usage is TRBV16 and J usage is TRBJ2-3, with 7 nucleotides matching TRBD1. Germline CDR1 KGHSY, CDR2 FQNENV. The V gene end was trimmed by 0 bases and the J gene end by 1 base; junction bases not matched to a gene: 4. The CDR3 totals 16 residues. CDR3 sequence reads: CASSQSKGAGTDTQYF. DNA of the CDR3: TGTGCCAGCAGCCAATCGAAGGGGGCAGGCACAGATACGCAGTATTTT.

This clonotype came up many times. The rearrangement uses TRBV4-2 and TRBJ2-7; 8 bases match TRBD2. This CDR3 is built from 15 residues. The germline V gene has CDR1 LGHNA and CDR2 YNFKEQ. V shed 8 bases, J shed 4 bases, and the junction held 13 bases outside the gene matches. CDR3 sequence: CASSSFGGGKYEQYF. CDR3 in DNA: TGTGCCAGCTCTAGTTTCGGCGGGGGGAAATACGAGCAGTACTTC.

This clonotype was seen repeatedly, ten times or more. The V gene is TRBV20-1, the J gene TRBJ1-4, with TRBD1 matching 7 bases. This CDR3 contains 13 residues. Losses at the gene ends were 2 bases for V and 10 bases for J; bases not matched to a gene: 7. CDR1 DFQATT and CDR2 SNEGSKA come from the germline V gene (reference sequence). CDR3 amino acids: CSARPGTVGKLFF. CDR3 bases: TGCAGTGCTAGACCAGGGACAGTTGGAAAACTGTTTTTT.

The J gene is TRBJ2-7, the V gene TRBV27; D might be TRBD2 (7 bases). Trimming pared 3 bases from V and 1 base from J, leaving 13 bases between. The CDR3 contains 15 residues. Per germline, CDR1 MNHEY and CDR2 SMNVEV (reference sequence). In nucleotides, the CDR3 is TGTGCCAGCAGTTTTTTGGGGGGGGCTTCCTACGAGCAGTACTTC. Amino acid sequence: CASSFLGGASYEQYF.

This clonotype is classed as medium-sized. The gene calls are TRBV20-1 and TRBJ2-7; TRBD1 might be the D (5 bases). The V end lost 3 bases, the J end lost 3 bases, and 15 bases lay between the germline ends. The germline V gene has CDR1 DFQATT and CDR2 SNEGSKA (reference sequence). The CDR3 totals 14 residues. CDR3 sequence: CSASPPQGDYEQYF. CDR3 in DNA: TGCAGTGCTAGCCCACCGCAGGGCGACTACGAGCAGTACTTC.

This clonotype has a count of ten or more. CDR3 sequence (DNA): TGTGCCAGCAGCTTAGCTTCCTCCCCGGGCAATGAGCAGTTCTTC. Its protein is CASSLASSPGNEQFF. The rearrangement uses TRBV7-2 and TRBJ2-1; unclear D gene. The length of the CDR3 is 15 residues. With 0 bases removed from V and 6 bases from J, the gap between germline ends came to 12 bases. In germline, CDR1 is SGHTA, CDR2 FQGNSA.

This clonotype was detected a few times. The rearrangement links TRBV6-1 to TRBJ1-1; D is uncertain. Trimming pared 6 bases from V and 1 base from J, leaving 12 bases between. This CDR3 contains 14 residues. CDR1 is MNHNS and CDR2 is SASEGT in the germline V gene. CDR3 protein: CASSRAQTNTEAFF. In nucleotides, the CDR3 is TGTGCCAGCAGCCGGGCACAAACGAACACTGAAGCTTTCTTT.

This clonotype was detected ten times or more. V gene TRBV20-1 combines with J gene TRBJ2-3; D may be TRBD2 (5 bases). The germline gives CDR1 DFQATT, CDR2 SNEGSKA (reference sequence). V lost 6 bases and J 0 bases, leaving 13 bases between the germline ends. This CDR3 is built from 14 residues. The CDR3 sequence: CSALLGLSTDTQYF. CDR3 DNA sequence: TGCAGTGCCCTACTAGGACTTAGCACAGATACGCAGTATTTT.